This T cell receptor beta chain is drawn from a study of beta chain features in type 1 diabetes. Study-level information: Summed over all samples, the examined sorted cells came to 95 million to 130 million. Study conclusions and caveats: Naive, central memory and Treg TCRB repertoires appeared more alike in patients than in healthy donors. The question left open here concerned HLA type influencing TCRB rearrangement. TCRB CDR3s were moderately but significantly shorter in Type 1 diabetes patients in all four CD4+ subsets. Insertion counts at VDJ junctions were lower in type 1 diabetes patients, who also showed more deletions there.

This CDR3 spans 13 amino acids. Germline V gives CDR1 MDHEN, CDR2 SYDVKM. Trimming stripped 3 bases from V and 5 bases from J, with 10 bases between. Only a few counts were recorded for this clone. Its antigen is unknown. Sequenced material consisted of expressed TCRB transcripts (all of the isolated RNA was reverse transcribed). Generated by immunoSEQ multiplex PCR, the TCRdb table keeps only in-frame clones and is missing some. Of 400,000 or so clones listed, over 8.5% are singletons. The source is a man younger than 40 with type 1 diabetes. Sequenced sample: central memory CD4+ T cells from blood. V gene TRBV28 combines with J gene TRBJ2-5, with D possibly being TRBD1 or TRBD2 (6 bases each). CDR3 protein: CASSLRGVETQYF. CDR3 DNA: TGTGCCAGCAGTTTGAGGGGGGTGGAGACCCAGTACTTC.